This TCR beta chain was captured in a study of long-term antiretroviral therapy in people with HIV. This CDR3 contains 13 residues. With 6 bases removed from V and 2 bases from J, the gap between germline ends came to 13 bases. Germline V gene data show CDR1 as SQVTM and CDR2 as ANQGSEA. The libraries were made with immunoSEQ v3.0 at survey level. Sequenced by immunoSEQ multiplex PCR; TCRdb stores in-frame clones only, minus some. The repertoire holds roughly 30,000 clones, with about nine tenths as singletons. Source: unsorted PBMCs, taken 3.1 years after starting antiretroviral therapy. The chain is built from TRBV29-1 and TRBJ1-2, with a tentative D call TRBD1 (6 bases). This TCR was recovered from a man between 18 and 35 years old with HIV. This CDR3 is CSVTGGGNYGYTF. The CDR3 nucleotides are TGCAGCGTCACGGGGGGGGGCAACTATGGCTACACCTTC. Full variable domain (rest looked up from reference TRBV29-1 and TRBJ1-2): SAVISQKPSRDICQRGTSLTIQCQVDSQVTMMFWYRQQPGQSLTLIATANQGSEATYESGFVIDKFPISRPNLTFSTLTVSNMSPEDSSIYLCSVTGGGNYGYTFGSGTRLTVV.